The 16 T cell receptor beta chains reported below all come from one sample, sequenced in a study of T-cell memory formation after mild COVID-19. TCRdb re-derived calls from the 5' RACE reads in MiXCR, one entry per CDR3 protein. The top ten clones hold approximately 8.4% of a sample with hundreds of thousands of distinct CDR3 sequences, 20% to 25% of them seen once. Sequenced: PBMCs or a T cell subset sorted from them (not recorded which). These receptors came from an adult woman who had mild COVID-19 (a few samples of this study predate the infection). Cell type and time point are not known.

This chain joins TRBV7-2 and TRBJ2-2; 9 bases fit TRBD2. Losses at the gene ends were 1 base for V and 4 bases for J; bases not matched to a gene: 10. CDR1 is SGHTA, CDR2 FQGNSA, per germline. The CDR3 totals 18 residues. The CDR3 sequence: CASSLVGQLAGITGELFF. The CDR3, as DNA: TGTGCCAGCAGCTTAGTAGGGCAGCTAGCGGGGATCACCGGGGAGCTGTTTTTT.

This clonotype appeared a few times. The chain couples TRBV11-1 to TRBJ1-2; possible D gene TRBD1, 5 bases. CDR1 is SGHAT and CDR2 is FQDESV in the germline V gene (reference sequence). Trimming cost V 4 bases and J 6 bases, with 18 bases left between them. CDR3 length: 15 amino acids. The DNA of the CDR3 is TGTGCCAGCAGCTCCCCCGGGCAGGGCGGTAATGGCTACACCTTC. Amino acid sequence: CASSSPGQGGNGYTF.

This clonotype was counted a few times. This chain links TRBV3-1 with TRBJ1-1, with D uncertain. Germline CDR1 reads LGHDT; CDR2 reads YNNKEL (reference sequence). V was pared by 4 bases and J by 4 bases, with 10 bases between. The CDR3 extends over 13 amino acids. CDR3 nucleotide sequence: TGTGCCAGCAGCCTCATGGAGGCCACTGAAGCTTTCTTT. Amino acids: CASSLMEATEAFF.

This clonotype was counted only a few times. This chain links TRBV6-5 with TRBJ2-7, with unresolved D. Trimming pared 8 bases from V and 0 bases from J, leaving 17 bases between. This CDR3 comprises 15 residues. Germline loops: CDR1 MNHEY, CDR2 SVGAGI. DNA for the CDR3: TGTGCCAGCGGGCTCAGGTCGGGTACCTCCTACGAGCAGTACTTC. It specifies CASGLRSGTSYEQYF.

This clonotype showed up just a few times. This chain uses TRBV11-2 with TRBJ2-3; 7 nucleotides align to TRBD2. The CDR3 has 15 amino acids. The germline V gene has CDR1 SGHAT and CDR2 FQNNGV. The ends lost 4 bases at V and 6 bases at J; junction bases unmatched: 10. The CDR3 DNA is TGTGCCAGCAGCTCACGGGAGGTCATGGTTGATACGCAGTATTTT. Translated, it gives CASSSREVMVDTQYF.

V gene TRBV20-1 combines with J gene TRBJ2-3, with D uncertain. The V and J ends lost 5 bases and 6 bases respectively, with 18 bases between them. This CDR3 has 14 amino acids. The germline V gene has CDR1 DFQATT and CDR2 SNEGSKA (reference sequence). CDR3: CSALTRVQKDTQYF. The CDR3 DNA follows: TGCAGTGCTTTGACCCGGGTCCAGAAGGATACGCAGTATTTT.

This clonotype was seen only a few times. The chain couples TRBV24-1 to TRBJ2-1; 12 bases align to TRBD2. The germline V gene has CDR1 KGHDR and CDR2 SFDVKD. This CDR3 contains 14 residues. Losses at the gene ends were 2 bases for V and 12 bases for J; bases not matched to a gene: 4. CDR3 amino acids: CATSDWTSGKGQFF. The CDR3 DNA reads TGTGCCACCAGTGATTGGACTAGCGGGAAGGGGCAGTTCTTC.

This clonotype was seen more than once but under ten times. The rearrangement uses TRBV15 and TRBJ1-1; weak D call: TRBD1 (6 bases). With 2 bases removed from V and 4 bases from J, the gap between germline ends came to 14 bases. The germline gives CDR1 LNHNV, CDR2 YYDKDF (reference sequence). The CDR3 consists of 15 residues. The CDR3 is CATSRPGGGLTEAFF. DNA of the CDR3: TGTGCCACCAGCAGACCCGGTGGGGGCCTCACTGAAGCTTTCTTT.

This clonotype appeared many times. V and J are TRBV3-1 and TRBJ2-1, with 10 positions matching TRBD2. After removal of 1 base from V and 2 bases from J, the junction contained 2 bases not matched to a gene. This CDR3 contains 16 residues. Per the germline V gene, CDR1 is LGHDT and CDR2 is YNNKEL (reference sequence). Here the CDR3 DNA reads TGTGCCAGCAGCCAAGGAGCGGGGGGGCCCTACAATGAGCAGTTCTTC. Its protein product is CASSQGAGGPYNEQFF.

J is TRBJ2-1 and V is TRBV7-2; 8 nucleotides line up with TRBD2. CDR3 length: 17 amino acids. Germline V gene lookup returns CDR1 SGHTA and CDR2 FQGNSA. V lost 0 bases to trimming and J lost 6 bases; unmatched junction nucleotides: 10. In DNA, the CDR3 is TGTGCCAGCAGCTTAGCTCGACAACTAGCGGCGATCAATGAGCAGTTCTTC. Its translation is CASSLARQLAAINEQFF.

The rearrangement joins TRBV7-9 to TRBJ1-1; D might be TRBD1 (6 bases). V was cut by 3 bases and J by 6 bases, with 11 bases left in between. The CDR3 has 13 residues. Germline V gene lookup returns CDR1 SEHNR and CDR2 FQNEAQ (reference sequence). CDR3 bases: TGTGCCAGCAGCTTGGGGGGGGCCTCTGAAGCTTTCTTT. Encoded protein: CASSLGGASEAFF.

V usage is TRBV7-8 and J usage is TRBJ1-1; D is ambiguous. The CDR3 totals 16 residues. Germline values: CDR1 SGHVS, CDR2 FQNEAQ. Trimming stripped 2 bases from V and 8 bases from J, with 21 bases between. CDR3 nucleotide sequence: TGTGCCAGCAGCTTACTCACCGGACCCAGTGGAGGAGAAGCTTTCTTT. Its protein product is CASSLLTGPSGGEAFF.

This rearrangement joins TRBV29-1 to TRBJ2-1; 16 bases map to TRBD2. The V and J ends lost 7 bases and 9 bases, in that order; junction bases with no gene match: 6. Germline V gene data show CDR1 as SQVTM and CDR2 as ANQGSEA. The length of the CDR3 is 14 residues. DNA of the CDR3: TGCAGCGCCGGGACTAGCGGGGGGGAAGTTGAGCAGTTCTTC. It yields the protein CSAGTSGGEVEQFF.

This clonotype was detected ten times or more. The genes are TRBV5-8 and TRBJ2-2; D not resolved. V lost 0 bases and J 4 bases, leaving 10 bases between the germline ends. Germline loops: CDR1 SGHTS, CDR2 YDEGEE. The CDR3 is 15 amino acids. The CDR3 region has the DNA TGTGCCAGCAGCTTGGACTCGAACCCCACCGGGGAGCTGTTTTTT. This encodes CASSLDSNPTGELFF.

This clonotype was detected only a few times. The chain couples TRBV12-3 or TRBV12-4 to TRBJ2-4, with 7 nucleotides matching TRBD2. V dropped 3 bases and J dropped 3; count of bases not matched to a gene: 5. The CDR3 consists of 15 residues. The CDR3 DNA reads TGTGCCAGCAGTTTGGGGGGACTACTCAAAAACATTCAGTACTTC. The encoded protein is CASSLGGLLKNIQYF.

V usage is TRBV27 and J usage is TRBJ1-1; TRBD1 aligns across 7 bases. The CDR3 contains 16 residues. V shed 5 bases and J 1 base; nucleotides not matched to a gene: 10. The V gene's germline CDR1 is MNHEY and CDR2 SMNVEV (reference sequence). The CDR3 is CASSPWTGRGNTEAFF. For the CDR3, the DNA is TGTGCCAGCAGTCCATGGACAGGTCGAGGGAACACTGAAGCTTTCTTT.